A selection of T cell receptor beta chains follows, all from one sample in a study of blood T cell repertoires in COVID-19. Assay used: immunoSEQ multiplex PCR; TCRdb lists only in-frame clones, some missing. The sample records about 170,000 clones, more than 70% being singletons. What was sequenced was peripheral blood. All receptors derive from a woman in her 70s who had recovered from COVID-19. CDR3s include the opening cysteine and the closing phenylalanine or tryptophan. The D gene is left open where the match is weak. Expanded clones are given a class, and other clones once, few, many or no size at all.

>-|TRBJ1-2|TRBV18|-
CASSLRAGHYGYTF
TGTGCCAGCTCACTACGGGCAGGGCACTATGGCTACACCTTC
>TRBD2|TRBJ2-3|TRBV7-6|once
CASRRGASTDTQYF
TGTGCCAGCAGGCGGGGGGCCAGCACAGATACGCAGTATTTT
>TRBD1|TRBJ2-7|TRBV4-3|-
CASSQTGTGVFEEQYF
TGCGCCAGCAGCCAAACCGGGACAGGGGTTTTCGAGGAGCAGTACTTC
>TRBD1|TRBJ1-1|TRBV19|-
CASSPQGVNAEAFF
TGTGCCAGTAGTCCCCAGGGGGTAAACGCTGAAGCTTTCTTT
>-|TRBJ2-4|TRBV10-3|-
CAISELGAIKYF
TGTGCCATCAGTGAGTTGGGCGCGATCAAATACTTC
>-|TRBJ1-6|TRBV5-1|-
CASSTRQNSPLHF
TGCGCCAGCAGCACCCGCCAGAATTCACCCCTCCACTTT
>TRBD1|TRBJ1-5|TRBV5-1|-
CASSVDRDQPQHF
TGCGCCAGCAGCGTGGACAGGGATCAGCCCCAGCATTTT
>-|TRBJ1-2|TRBV4-1|-
CASSPRGYGYTF
TGCGCCAGCAGTCCACGGGGGTATGGCTACACCTTC
>-|TRBJ2-3|TRBV19|-
CASSILRDSGDTQYF
TGTGCCAGTAGTATACTAAGGGACTCCGGAGATACGCAGTATTTT
>TRBD1|TRBJ2-1|TRBV27|-
CASRPPGQGGHEQFF
TGTGCCAGCAGACCCCCGGGACAGGGTGGCCATGAGCAGTTCTTC
>-|TRBJ2-7|TRBV12-5|-
CASGLSGYEQYF
TGTGCTAGTGGTTTGAGCGGTTACGAGCAGTACTTC
>-|TRBJ2-6|TRBV5-1|-
CASSLGHGANVLTF
TGCGCCAGCAGCTTGGGTCATGGGGCCAACGTCCTGACTTTC
>-|TRBJ2-5|TRBV5-1|-
CASSPRTQETQYF
TGCGCCAGCAGCCCTAGAACCCAAGAGACCCAGTACTTC
>-|TRBJ1-4|TRBV11-2|-
CASSLDWDPGYEKLFF
TGTGCCAGCAGCTTAGATTGGGATCCGGGATATGAAAAACTGTTTTTT
>-|TRBJ1-5|TRBV7-3|-
CASSLRGGQPQHF
TGTGCCAGCAGCTTAAGGGGAGGGCAGCCCCAGCATTTT
>-|TRBJ1-3|TRBV5-6|-
CASSRPYSGNTIYF
TGTGCCAGCAGCCGCCCCTACTCTGGAAACACCATATATTTT
>TRBD1|TRBJ1-3|TRBV18|-
CASSPEGQGRNSGNTIYF
TGTGCCAGCTCACCAGAGGGACAGGGGCGAAACTCTGGAAACACCATATATTTT
>TRBD1|TRBJ1-2|TRBV10-3|-
CAISGGTGVLSYGYTF
TGTGCCATCAGTGGGGGGACAGGGGTGTTGAGCTATGGCTACACCTTC
>-|TRBJ2-6|TRBV27|-
CASSLEGPSGANVLTF
TGTGCCAGCAGTTTAGAGGGTCCCTCTGGGGCCAACGTCCTGACTTTC
>-|TRBJ2-3|TRBV11-2|-
CASTRRAGSTDTQYF
TGTGCCAGCACACGAAGGGCAGGGAGCACAGATACGCAGTATTTT
>-|TRBJ1-4|TRBV28|-
CASSAPETPPFNEKLFF
TGTGCCAGCAGTGCACCGGAGACCCCGCCGTTTAATGAAAAACTGTTTTTT
>TRBD1|TRBJ2-7|TRBV18|once
CASSPGTGGSYEQYF
TGTGCCAGCTCACCAGGGACAGGCGGATCCTACGAGCAGTACTTC
>-|TRBJ1-3|TRBV13|-
CASSLAGEGLSGNTIYF
TGTGCCAGCAGCTTAGCCGGGGAGGGCCTCTCTGGAAACACCATATATTTT
>TRBD1|TRBJ1-2|TRBV5-4|few
CASSPTPGTGGALYGYTF
TGTGCCAGCAGCCCTACTCCCGGGACAGGGGGCGCCCTCTATGGCTACACCTTC
>TRBD1|TRBJ1-2|TRBV6-5|-
CAISQGISYGYTF
TGTGCCATCTCACAGGGGATTAGCTATGGCTACACCTTC
>-|TRBJ1-1|TRBV5-3|-
CARSLFGAPNTEAFF
TGTGCCAGAAGCTTGTTTGGGGCCCCGAACACTGAAGCTTTCTTT
>TRBD2|TRBJ2-2|TRBV7-3|-
CASSLGSGSIGGELFF
TGTGCCAGCAGCCTGGGGAGCGGGAGTATTGGCGGGGAGCTGTTTTTT
>TRBD1|TRBJ2-2|TRBV28|-
CASGTVRQGAPGELFF
TGTGCCAGCGGGACCGTCAGGCAGGGGGCCCCCGGGGAGCTGTTTTTT
>-|TRBJ2-2|TRBV7-9|-
CASSWKPGQNTGELFF
TGTGCCAGCAGCTGGAAACCGGGACAGAACACCGGGGAGCTGTTTTTT
>TRBD2|TRBJ2-1|TRBV5-5|-
CASSLGLAGAEQFF
TGTGCCAGCAGCCTCGGACTAGCGGGAGCTGAGCAGTTCTTC
>TRBD1|TRBJ1-6|TRBV15|once
CATSSPGGGNSPLHF
TGTGCCACCAGCAGCCCAGGGGGCGGTAATTCACCCCTCCACTTT
>-|TRBJ1-1|TRBV18|-
CASSPRNTEAFF
TGTGCCAGCTCACCGCGGAACACTGAAGCTTTCTTT
>TRBD1|TRBJ1-1|TRBV6-6|-
CASSTRQGVSNTEAFF
TGTGCCAGCAGTACCCGACAGGGCGTGTCGAACACTGAAGCTTTCTTT
>-|TRBJ2-7|TRBV6-1|-
CASSELGAVYEQYF
TGTGCCAGCAGTGAATTGGGGGCAGTCTACGAGCAGTACTTC
>TRBD1|TRBJ1-6|TRBV27|-
CASSLKVDRALHF
TGTGCCAGCAGTTTAAAGGTGGACAGGGCCCTCCACTTT
>TRBD1|TRBJ1-4|TRBV7-3|-
CASSSGTGSGEKLFF
TGTGCCAGCAGCTCCGGGACAGGGTCCGGAGAAAAACTGTTTTTT
>-|TRBJ2-7|TRBV30|-
CAWSAGRGREMYEQYF
TGTGCCTGGTCCGCGGGGCGGGGTAGGGAGATGTACGAGCAGTACTTC
>TRBD2|TRBJ2-7|TRBV28|-
CASSSPGLADSYEQYF
TGTGCCAGCAGTTCCCCGGGACTAGCGGACTCCTACGAGCAGTACTTC
>TRBD1|TRBJ2-1|TRBV19|-
CASSMRAEDRGRQQFF
TGTGCCAGTAGTATGAGGGCAGAGGACAGGGGCCGCCAACAGTTCTTC
>-|TRBJ1-3|TRBV4-3|-
CASSQAAGPSGNTIYF
TGCGCCAGCAGCCAAGCGGCAGGGCCCTCTGGAAACACCATATATTTT
>TRBD1|TRBJ2-1|TRBV27|-
CASSLIRTGVQFF
TGTGCCAGCAGTTTGATCCGGACAGGGGTGCAGTTCTTC